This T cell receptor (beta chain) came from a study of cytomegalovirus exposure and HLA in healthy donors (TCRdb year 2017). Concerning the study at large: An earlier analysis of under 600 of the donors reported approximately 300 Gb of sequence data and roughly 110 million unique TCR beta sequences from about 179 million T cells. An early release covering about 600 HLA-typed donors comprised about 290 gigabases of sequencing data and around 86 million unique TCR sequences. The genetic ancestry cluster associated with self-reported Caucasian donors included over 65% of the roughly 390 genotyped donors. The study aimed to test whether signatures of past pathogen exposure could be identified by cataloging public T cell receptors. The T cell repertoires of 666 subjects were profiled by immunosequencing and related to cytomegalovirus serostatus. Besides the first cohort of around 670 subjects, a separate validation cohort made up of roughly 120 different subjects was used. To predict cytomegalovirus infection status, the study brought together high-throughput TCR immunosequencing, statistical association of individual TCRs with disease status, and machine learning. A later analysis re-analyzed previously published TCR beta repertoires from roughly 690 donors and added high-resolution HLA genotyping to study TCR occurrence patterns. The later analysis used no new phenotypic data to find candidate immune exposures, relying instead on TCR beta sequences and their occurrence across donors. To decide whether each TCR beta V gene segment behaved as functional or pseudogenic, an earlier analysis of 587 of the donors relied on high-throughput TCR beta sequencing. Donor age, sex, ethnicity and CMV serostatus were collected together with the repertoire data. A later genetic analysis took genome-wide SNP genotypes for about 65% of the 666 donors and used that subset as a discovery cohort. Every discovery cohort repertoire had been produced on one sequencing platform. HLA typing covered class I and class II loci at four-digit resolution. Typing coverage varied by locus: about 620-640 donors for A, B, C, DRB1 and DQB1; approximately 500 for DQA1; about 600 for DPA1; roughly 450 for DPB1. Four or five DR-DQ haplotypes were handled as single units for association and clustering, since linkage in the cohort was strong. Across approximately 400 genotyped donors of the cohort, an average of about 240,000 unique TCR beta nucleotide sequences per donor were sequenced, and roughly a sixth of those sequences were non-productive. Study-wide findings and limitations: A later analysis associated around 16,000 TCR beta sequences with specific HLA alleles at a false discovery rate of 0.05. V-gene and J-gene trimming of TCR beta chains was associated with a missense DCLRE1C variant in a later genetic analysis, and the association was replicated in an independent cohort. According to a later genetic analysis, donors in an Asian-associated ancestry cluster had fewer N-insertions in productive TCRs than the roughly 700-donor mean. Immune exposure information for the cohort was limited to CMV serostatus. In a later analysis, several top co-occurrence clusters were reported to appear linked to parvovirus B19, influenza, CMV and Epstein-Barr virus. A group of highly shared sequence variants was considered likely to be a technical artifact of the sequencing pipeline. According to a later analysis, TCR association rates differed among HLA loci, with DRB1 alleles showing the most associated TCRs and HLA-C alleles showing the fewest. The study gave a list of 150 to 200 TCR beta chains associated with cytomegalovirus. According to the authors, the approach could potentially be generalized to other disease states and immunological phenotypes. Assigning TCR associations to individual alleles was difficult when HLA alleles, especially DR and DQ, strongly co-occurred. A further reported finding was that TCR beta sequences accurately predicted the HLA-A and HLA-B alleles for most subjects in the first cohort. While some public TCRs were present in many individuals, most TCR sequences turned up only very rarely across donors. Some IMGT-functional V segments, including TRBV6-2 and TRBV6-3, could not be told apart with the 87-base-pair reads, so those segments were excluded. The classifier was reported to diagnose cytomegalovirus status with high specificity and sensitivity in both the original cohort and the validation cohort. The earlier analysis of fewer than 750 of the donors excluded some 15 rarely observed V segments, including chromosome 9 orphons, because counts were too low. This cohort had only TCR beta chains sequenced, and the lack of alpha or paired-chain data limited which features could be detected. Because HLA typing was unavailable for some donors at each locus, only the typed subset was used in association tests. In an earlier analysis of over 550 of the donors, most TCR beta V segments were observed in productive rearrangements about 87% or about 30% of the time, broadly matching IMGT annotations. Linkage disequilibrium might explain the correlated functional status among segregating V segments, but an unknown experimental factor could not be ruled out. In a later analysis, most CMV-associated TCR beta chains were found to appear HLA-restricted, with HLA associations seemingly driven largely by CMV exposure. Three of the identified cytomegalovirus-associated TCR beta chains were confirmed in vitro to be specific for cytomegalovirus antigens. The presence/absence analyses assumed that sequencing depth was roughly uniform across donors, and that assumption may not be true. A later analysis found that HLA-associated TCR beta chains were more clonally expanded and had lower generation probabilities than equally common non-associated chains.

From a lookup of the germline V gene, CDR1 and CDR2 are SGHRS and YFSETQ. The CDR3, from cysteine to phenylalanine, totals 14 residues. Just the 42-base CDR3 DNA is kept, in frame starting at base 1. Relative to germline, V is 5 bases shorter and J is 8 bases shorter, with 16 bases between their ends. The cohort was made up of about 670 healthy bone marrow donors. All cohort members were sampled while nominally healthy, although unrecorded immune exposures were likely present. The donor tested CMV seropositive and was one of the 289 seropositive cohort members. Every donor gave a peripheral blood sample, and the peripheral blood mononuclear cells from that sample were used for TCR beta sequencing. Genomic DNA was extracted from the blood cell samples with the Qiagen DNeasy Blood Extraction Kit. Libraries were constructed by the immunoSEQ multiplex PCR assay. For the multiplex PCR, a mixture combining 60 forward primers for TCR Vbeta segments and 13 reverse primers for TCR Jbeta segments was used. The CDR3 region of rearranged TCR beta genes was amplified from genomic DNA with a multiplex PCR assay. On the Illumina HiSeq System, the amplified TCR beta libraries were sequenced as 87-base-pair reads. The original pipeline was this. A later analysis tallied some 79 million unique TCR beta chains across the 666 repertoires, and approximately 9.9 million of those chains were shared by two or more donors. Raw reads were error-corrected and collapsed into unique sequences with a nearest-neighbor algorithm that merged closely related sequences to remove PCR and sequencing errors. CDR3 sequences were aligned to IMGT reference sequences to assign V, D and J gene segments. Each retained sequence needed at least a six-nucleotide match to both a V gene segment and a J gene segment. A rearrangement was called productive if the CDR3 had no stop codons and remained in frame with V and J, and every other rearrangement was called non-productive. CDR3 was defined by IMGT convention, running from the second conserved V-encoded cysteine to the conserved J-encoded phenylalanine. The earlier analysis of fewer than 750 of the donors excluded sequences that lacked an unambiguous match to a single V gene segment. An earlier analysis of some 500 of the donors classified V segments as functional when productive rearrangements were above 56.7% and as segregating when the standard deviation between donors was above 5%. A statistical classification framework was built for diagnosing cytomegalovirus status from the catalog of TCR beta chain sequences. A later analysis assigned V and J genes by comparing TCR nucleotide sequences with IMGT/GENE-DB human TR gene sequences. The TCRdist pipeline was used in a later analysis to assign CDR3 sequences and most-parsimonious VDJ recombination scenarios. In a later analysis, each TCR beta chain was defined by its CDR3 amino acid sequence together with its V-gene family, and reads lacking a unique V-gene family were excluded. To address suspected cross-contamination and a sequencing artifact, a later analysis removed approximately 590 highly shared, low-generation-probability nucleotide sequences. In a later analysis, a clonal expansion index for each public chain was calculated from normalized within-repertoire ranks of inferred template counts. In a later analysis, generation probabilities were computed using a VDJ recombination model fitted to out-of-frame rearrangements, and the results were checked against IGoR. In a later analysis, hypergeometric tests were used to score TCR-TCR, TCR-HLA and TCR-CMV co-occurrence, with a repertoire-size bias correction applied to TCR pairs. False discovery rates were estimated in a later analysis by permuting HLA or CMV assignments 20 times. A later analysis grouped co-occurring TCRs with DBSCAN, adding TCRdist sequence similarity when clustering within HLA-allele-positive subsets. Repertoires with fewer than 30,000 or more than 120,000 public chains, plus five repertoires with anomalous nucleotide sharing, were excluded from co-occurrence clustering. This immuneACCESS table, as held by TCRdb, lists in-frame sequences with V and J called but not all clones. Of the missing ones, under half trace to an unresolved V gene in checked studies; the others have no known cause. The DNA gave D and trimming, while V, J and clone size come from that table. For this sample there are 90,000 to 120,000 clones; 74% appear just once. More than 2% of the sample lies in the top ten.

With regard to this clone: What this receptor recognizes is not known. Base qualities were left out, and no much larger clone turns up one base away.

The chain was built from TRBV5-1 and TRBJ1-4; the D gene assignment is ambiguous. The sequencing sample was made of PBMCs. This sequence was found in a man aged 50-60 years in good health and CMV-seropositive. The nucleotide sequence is TGCGCCAGCAGTCGTGGAGGGCTAGGGGAAAAACTGTTTTTT. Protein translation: CASSRGGLGEKLFF.